What follows are 32 T cell receptor beta chains derived from one specimen sequenced in a study of cytomegalovirus exposure and HLA in healthy donors. 60 Vbeta and 13 Jbeta primers were used in PCR. The protocol was immunoSEQ multiplex PCR, while the TCRdb copy is restricted to in-frame clones and leaves out a portion. The repertoire holds about 100,000 clones, with 76% as singletons. Sequencing input: PBMCs. The origin of the receptors is a woman aged 50 to 60 in good health and CMV-seropositive.

The V gene is TRBV19, the J gene TRBJ1-5; 11 positions match TRBD1. V shed 3 bases and J 6 bases; nucleotides not matched to a gene: 7. The CDR3 sequence is 16 residues long. The germline gives CDR1 LNHDA, CDR2 SQIVND (reference sequence). The CDR3, as DNA: TGTGCCAGTAGTATGCGGACAGGGGGCAGTAGTCAGCCCCAGCATTTT. It encodes CASSMRTGGSSQPQHF.

V gene TRBV6-1 combines with J gene TRBJ1-4; 10 positions match TRBD1. CDR1 and CDR2 (germline): MNHNS, SASEGT. Unmatched junction bases numbered 5, after V lost 2 bases and J lost 2 bases. This CDR3 has 17 amino acids. The CDR3 loop reads CASSEMRGQGTNEKLFF. The CDR3, as DNA: TGTGCCAGCAGTGAAATGAGGGGACAGGGGACTAATGAAAAACTGTTTTTT.

The chain links TRBV5-1 to TRBJ1-1; D is unclear. This CDR3 comprises 18 residues. With 1 base removed from V and 1 base from J, the gap between germline ends came to 20 bases. Germline CDR1 and CDR2: SGHRS and YFSETQ. The CDR3 loop is CASSLYFGRGPPNTEAFF. The CDR3 nucleotides read TGCGCCAGCAGCTTGTATTTCGGCAGAGGGCCTCCGAACACTGAAGCTTTCTTT.

This sequence joins TRBV28 and TRBJ1-1, with D unresolved. Trimming left V 10 bases short and J 4 bases short, with 13 bases between. Per germline, CDR1 MDHEN and CDR2 SYDVKM. This CDR3 spans 12 amino acids. The CDR3 DNA reads as TGTGCCATCCGGGCGGGCGGCACTGAAGCTTTCTTT. Amino acid sequence: CAIRAGGTEAFF.

This sequence joins TRBV4-2 and TRBJ2-1; 10 bases are a match to TRBD2. Germline-derived CDR1 and CDR2 are LGHNA and YNFKEQ. The CDR3 totals 16 residues. With 0 bases clipped from V and 4 bases from J, the junction kept 3 bases outside the gene matches. As DNA, the CDR3 is TGTGCCAGCAGCCAAGATGGGACTAGCGTATACAATGAGCAGTTCTTC. Translation gives CASSQDGTSVYNEQFF.

This sequence joins TRBV6-1 and TRBJ1-2; D remains unclear. The V gene lost 0 bases and the J gene lost 4 bases, with 15 bases spanning the gap. CDR1 is MNHNS and CDR2 is SASEGT in the germline V gene. The CDR3 sequence is 16 residues long. CDR3 amino acids: CASSEALQIFLYGYTF. The CDR3 DNA reads as TGTGCCAGCAGTGAAGCGCTTCAGATCTTTCTCTATGGCTACACCTTC.

This CDR3 is CASSPQGDNYGYTF. As DNA, the CDR3 is TGTGCCAGCTCCCCACAGGGGGATAACTATGGCTACACCTTC. This rearrangement joins TRBV19 to TRBJ1-2, with TRBD1 matching 8 bases. From germline, CDR1 is LNHDA and CDR2 SQIVND (reference sequence). Trimming removed 9 bases from V and 1 base from J; junction bases left unmatched: 7. CDR3 length: 14 residues.

The chain uses TRBV7-9 and TRBJ1-1; no reliable D call. There are 14 residues in the CDR3. The V and J ends lost 4 bases and 1 base respectively, with 10 bases between them. Germline CDR1 is SEHNR and CDR2 is FQNEAQ (reference sequence). CDR3 nucleotide sequence: TGTGCCAGCAGCTCCGGAGCCCAGAACACTGAAGCTTTCTTT. Amino acid sequence: CASSSGAQNTEAFF. Full variable domain (rest looked up from reference TRBV7-9 and TRBJ1-1): DTGVSQNPRHKITKRGQNVTFRCDPISEHNRLYWYRQTLGQGPEFLTYFQNEAQLEKSRLLSDRFSAERPKGSFSTLEIQRTEQGDSAMYLCASSSGAQNTEAFFGQGTRLTVV.

This chain uses TRBV9 with TRBJ2-3, with 8 bases fitting TRBD2. The CDR3 runs to 16 residues. The junction had 4 bases not matched to a gene; V was cut back by 0 bases and J by 1 base. Per germline, CDR1 SGDLS and CDR2 YYNGEE. For the CDR3, the DNA is TGTGCCAGCAGCGTAGTGGCGGGGGGCGGCACAGATACGCAGTATTTT. Protein sequence: CASSVVAGGGTDTQYF.

The chain is built from TRBV7-9 and TRBJ1-2; the D is unclear. Germline V gene lookup returns CDR1 SEHNR and CDR2 FQNEAQ (reference sequence). The CDR3 sequence is 16 residues long. V lost 5 bases and J lost 4, with 20 bases in between. CDR3 DNA: TGTGCCAGCAGCCGACTTCCTACGACGGAAATCTATGGCTACACCTTC. This codes for CASSRLPTTEIYGYTF. The full variable domain, with the rest looked up from reference TRBV7-9 and TRBJ1-2, is DTGVSQNPRHKITKRGQNVTFRCDPISEHNRLYWYRQTLGQGPEFLTYFQNEAQLEKSRLLSDRFSAERPKGSFSTLEIQRTEQGDSAMYLCASSRLPTTEIYGYTFGSGTRLTVV.

The V gene is TRBV27, the J gene TRBJ2-2, with 8 bases fitting TRBD2. This CDR3 region has 20 residues. V shed 6 bases and J 0 bases; nucleotides not matched to a gene: 18. CDR1 MNHEY and CDR2 SMNVEV come from the germline V gene (reference sequence). This CDR3 reads CASRPSGRGVGTSNTGELFF. In nucleotides, the CDR3 is TGTGCCAGCAGGCCCTCCGGGCGGGGGGTCGGAACATCGAACACCGGGGAGCTGTTTTTT.

The V gene is TRBV11-3, the J gene TRBJ2-2; 7 bases line up with TRBD1. Germline V gene data show CDR1 as SGHNT and CDR2 as YENEEA. This CDR3 comprises 14 residues. The junction had 4 bases not matched to a gene; V was cut back by 3 bases and J by 6 bases. CDR3 region: CASSFGQAAGELFF. The CDR3 DNA is TGTGCCAGCAGCTTCGGACAGGCTGCCGGGGAGCTGTTTTTT.

The gene calls are TRBV2 and TRBJ2-5, with 7 bases that match TRBD1. Germline V lookup: CDR1 SNHLY, CDR2 FYNNEI. V was pared by 6 bases and J by 2 bases, with 12 bases of the junction left unmatched. The CDR3 runs to 16 residues. As DNA, the CDR3 is TGTGCCAGCAGCCCCCTCCGACAGGGCGAGCAAGAGACCCAGTACTTC. Amino acid sequence: CASSPLRQGEQETQYF.

This chain links TRBV7-8 with TRBJ1-2, with D maybe TRBD1 (5 bases). The CDR3 extends over 13 amino acids. V lost 5 bases to trimming and J lost 4 bases, with 11 bases between them. Germline-derived CDR1 and CDR2 are SGHVS and FQNEAQ. CDR3 nucleotides: TGTGCCAGCAGCCCCCAGGGTGGCTATGGCTACACCTTC. This translates into CASSPQGGYGYTF.

V usage is TRBV6-1 and J usage is TRBJ1-1, with D unclear. V was shortened by 6 bases and J by 4 bases, with 9 bases between the two germline ends. The CDR3 consists of 12 residues. CDR1 and CDR2 (germline): MNHNS, SASEGT. The CDR3 bases are TGTGCCAGCAGCCTCAGTTTCACTGAAGCTTTCTTT. It is translated as CASSLSFTEAFF.

This clone was found a few times. This sequence joins TRBV12-2 and TRBJ2-1; TRBD1 reflects the table's D call only, with no check against the DNA. TRBV12-2 is described as a pseudogene. This CDR3 is 17 amino acids long. Written as DNA, the CDR3 is TGTGCAAGTCGCTTAGTGAGACAGGGTGTCCCTTACAATGAGCAGTTCTTC. This codes for CASRLVRQGVPYNEQFF.

The chain links TRBV5-1 to TRBJ2-1, with TRBD2 matching 10 bases. V was clipped by 5 bases and J by 0 bases; unmatched bases: 11. From germline, CDR1 is SGHRS and CDR2 YFSETQ. CDR3 size: 18 residues. CDR3 region: CASSFRPSGGNSYNEQFF. In nucleotides, the CDR3 is TGCGCCAGCAGTTTTCGTCCTAGCGGGGGTAACTCCTACAATGAGCAGTTCTTC.

The CDR3 bases are TGCGCCAGCAGCTTTACGGCGGGAGGGTACAATGAGCAGTTCTTC. This gives the protein CASSFTAGGYNEQFF. The chain carries TRBV5-1 and TRBJ2-1, with 9 bases fitting TRBD2. The V and J ends lost 2 bases and 4 bases, in that order; junction bases with no gene match: 4. The CDR3 is 15 residues long. Germline CDR1 reads SGHRS; CDR2 reads YFSETQ. The entire variable domain, with the rest obtained from reference TRBV5-1 and TRBJ2-1, is as follows: KAGVTQTPRYLIKTRGQQVTLSCSPISGHRSVSWYQQTPGQGLQFLFEYFSETQRNKGNFPGRFSGRQFSNSRSEMNVSTLELGDSALYLCASSFTAGGYNEQFFGPGTRLTVL.

In this sample, this clone turned up a few times. The J gene is TRBJ2-1, the V gene TRBV10-2; 10 nucleotides match TRBD1. Trimming cost V 5 bases and J 13 bases; bases outside gene matches: 8. Germline assignment: CDR1 WSHSY and CDR2 SAAADI. The CDR3 contains 13 residues. CDR3 sequence reads: CASSPGQGVPQFF. In DNA form, the CDR3 reads TGCGCCAGCAGTCCCGGACAGGGGGTACCCCAGTTCTTC.

The rearrangement links TRBV5-4 to TRBJ2-3, with D possibly being TRBD1 (7 bases). This CDR3 contains 14 residues. The germline CDR1 and CDR2 sequences are SGHNT and YYREEE (reference sequence). V was shortened by 6 bases and J by 4 bases, with 15 bases between the two germline ends. The CDR3, as DNA: TGTGCCAGCATCCTCGACAGGGAGGCAGATACGCAGTATTTT. Translation: CASILDREADTQYF.

This CDR3 reads CAWMGFVGEQYF. CDR3 coding DNA: TGTGCCTGGATGGGCTTCGTAGGCGAGCAGTACTTC. The chain carries TRBV30 and TRBJ2-7; D unclear. Germline loops: CDR1 GTSNPN, CDR2 SVGIG (reference sequence). V was trimmed by 4 bases and J by 6 bases, leaving 13 bases between them. The CDR3 is 12 residues long.

This chain links TRBV14 with TRBJ2-1; 9 bases align to TRBD2. CDR3 length equals 17 residues. Germline V gene data show CDR1 as SGHDN and CDR2 as FVKESK. V gave up 3 bases and J gave up 5 bases; unmatched junction bases: 11. DNA for the CDR3: TGTGCCAGCAGCCACAGTTTTAGACTAGCGGAACACAATGAGCAGTTCTTC. It is translated as CASSHSFRLAEHNEQFF.

The gene calls are TRBV25-1 and TRBJ1-2; the match to TRBD1 covers 8 bases. The CDR3 runs to 14 residues. In germline, CDR1 is MGHDK, CDR2 SYGVNS. Trimming removed 5 bases from V and 11 bases from J; junction bases left unmatched: 13. The CDR3 region is CASSSFGQGSGYTF. Here the CDR3 DNA reads TGTGCCAGCAGTAGCTTCGGACAGGGATCTGGTTACACCTTC.

This clone was seen a few times. The chain is built from TRBV5-8 and TRBJ1-2, with D possibly TRBD1 on 6 matching bases. The V end lost 5 bases, the J end lost 2 bases, and 13 bases lay between the germline ends. CDR1 and CDR2 from the germline V gene are SGHTS and YDEGEE. CDR3 size: 14 residues. CDR3 in DNA: TGTGCCAGCAGTATCCAACAGGGCAACTATGGCTACACCTTC. Residues: CASSIQQGNYGYTF.

The chain recombines TRBV7-2 with TRBJ2-1; the D gene is possibly TRBD2 (7 bases). Per germline, CDR1 SGHTA and CDR2 FQGNSA. The CDR3 runs to 15 residues. V lost 1 base, J lost 5 bases, and 12 bases lay in between. The CDR3 DNA reads TGTGCCAGCAGCTTAGTCGGGGGGCTGGACAATGAGCAGTTCTTC. Its translation is CASSLVGGLDNEQFF.

The V gene is TRBV6-5, the J gene TRBJ2-7, with 8 bases that match TRBD1. Trimming took 5 bases from V and 2 from J; bases not matched to a gene: 8. CDR3 size: 15 residues. CDR1 MNHEY and CDR2 SVGAGI come from the germline V gene. The CDR3 is CASSGAGTGPYEQYF. The CDR3 coding sequence is TGTGCCAGCAGTGGGGCCGGGACAGGACCCTACGAGCAGTACTTC.

The rearrangement links TRBV30 to TRBJ1-2; 7 bases line up with TRBD1. Looked up from germline, CDR1 is GTSNPN and CDR2 is SVGIG (reference sequence). V gave up 0 bases and J gave up 4 bases; unmatched junction bases: 14. The length of the CDR3 is 17 residues. The CDR3 loop reads CAWSVIDRDLVSYGYTF. The DNA for the CDR3 is TGTGCCTGGAGTGTAATCGACAGGGATTTAGTTAGCTATGGCTACACCTTC.

The J gene is TRBJ1-5, the V gene TRBV14; possibly TRBD1 for D (6 bases). Per the germline V gene, CDR1 is SGHDN and CDR2 is FVKESK. Trimming took off 5 bases at V and 0 bases at J, with 8 bases between the two ends. The CDR3 is 14 residues long. CDR3 sequence reads: CASSKQGSNQPQHF. The CDR3 DNA reads as TGTGCCAGCAGCAAACAGGGTAGCAATCAGCCCCAGCATTTT. Variable domain in full (rest from reference TRBV14 and TRBJ1-5): EAGVTQFPSHSVIEKGQTVTLRCDPISGHDNLYWYRRVMGKEIKFLLHFVKESKQDESGMPNNRFLAERTGGTYSTLKVQPAELEDSGVYFCASSKQGSNQPQHFGDGTRLSIL.

This chain connects TRBV11-2 to TRBJ1-2; D unclear. CDR1 is SGHAT and CDR2 is FQNNGV in the germline V gene. This CDR3 contains 14 residues. V was shortened by 7 bases and J by 4 bases, with 16 bases between the two germline ends. The CDR3 here is CASTFGGRSYGYTF. The CDR3 nucleotides read TGTGCCAGCACCTTCGGTGGGAGGTCCTATGGCTACACCTTC.

This clone turned up a few times. This rearrangement joins TRBV7-9 to TRBJ2-1; possible D gene TRBD2, 6 bases. The CDR3 totals 16 residues. CDR1 and CDR2 from the germline V gene are SEHNR and FQNEAQ (reference sequence). Deletions cut 5 bases from V and 3 bases from J, with 17 bases between. CDR3: CASSRPQGGRYNEQFF. CDR3 DNA: TGTGCCAGCAGCCGCCCTCAAGGAGGGCGCTACAATGAGCAGTTCTTC.

The chain combines TRBV6-1 with TRBJ2-3; 7 bases match TRBD2. V lost 4 bases, J lost 2 bases, and 9 bases stayed unmatched. From germline, CDR1 is MNHNS and CDR2 SASEGT. The CDR3 totals 16 residues. CDR3 region: CASSAMGAGFTDTQYF. DNA of the CDR3: TGTGCCAGCAGTGCGATGGGAGCGGGGTTCACAGATACGCAGTATTTT.

The chain is built from TRBV6-1 and TRBJ1-5; D is perhaps TRBD1 (5 bases). V lost 1 base, J lost 1 base, and 8 bases lay in between. The germline gives CDR1 MNHNS, CDR2 SASEGT. This CDR3 is built from 15 residues. The CDR3 DNA follows: TGTGCCAGCAGTGAAGAGGGGCTAAGCAATCAGCCCCAGCATTTT. It translates to CASSEEGLSNQPQHF.